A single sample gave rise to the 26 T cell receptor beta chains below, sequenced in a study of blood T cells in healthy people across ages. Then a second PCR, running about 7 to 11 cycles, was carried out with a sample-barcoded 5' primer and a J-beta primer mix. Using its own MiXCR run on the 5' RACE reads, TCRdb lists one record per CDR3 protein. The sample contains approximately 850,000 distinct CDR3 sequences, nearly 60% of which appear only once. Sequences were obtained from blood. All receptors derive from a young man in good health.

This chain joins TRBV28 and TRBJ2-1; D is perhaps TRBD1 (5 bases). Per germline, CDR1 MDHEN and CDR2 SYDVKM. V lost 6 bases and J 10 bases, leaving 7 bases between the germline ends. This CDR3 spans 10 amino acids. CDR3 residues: CASSWTEQFF. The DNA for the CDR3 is TGTGCCAGCAGCTGGACAGAGCAGTTCTTC.

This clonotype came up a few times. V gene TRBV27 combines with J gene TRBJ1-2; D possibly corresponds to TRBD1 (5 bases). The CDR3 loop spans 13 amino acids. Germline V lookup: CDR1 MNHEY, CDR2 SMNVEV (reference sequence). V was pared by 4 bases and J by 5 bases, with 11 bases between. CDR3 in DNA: TGTGCCAGCAGTTCCTACACAGGATATGGCTACACCTTC. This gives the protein CASSSYTGYGYTF.

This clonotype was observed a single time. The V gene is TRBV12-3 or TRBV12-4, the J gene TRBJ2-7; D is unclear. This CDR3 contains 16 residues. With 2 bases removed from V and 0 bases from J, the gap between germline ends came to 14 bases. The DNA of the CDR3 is TGTGCCAGCAGTTTAATTTTGCGTTTTAGCTCCTACGAGCAGTACTTC. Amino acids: CASSLILRFSSYEQYF.

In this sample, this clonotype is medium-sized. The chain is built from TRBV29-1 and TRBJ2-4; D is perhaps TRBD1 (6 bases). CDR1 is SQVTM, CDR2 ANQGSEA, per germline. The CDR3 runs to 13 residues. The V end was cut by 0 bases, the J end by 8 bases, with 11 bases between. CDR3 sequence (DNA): TGCAGCGTTGAAGAGGCAGGGGAAGACATTCAGTACTTC. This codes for CSVEEAGEDIQYF.

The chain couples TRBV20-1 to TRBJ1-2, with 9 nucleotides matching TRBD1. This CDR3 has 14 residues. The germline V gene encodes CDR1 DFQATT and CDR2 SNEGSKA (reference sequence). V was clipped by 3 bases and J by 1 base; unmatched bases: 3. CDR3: CSARVGQGNYGYTF. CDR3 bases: TGCAGTGCTAGGGTGGGACAGGGTAACTATGGCTACACCTTC.

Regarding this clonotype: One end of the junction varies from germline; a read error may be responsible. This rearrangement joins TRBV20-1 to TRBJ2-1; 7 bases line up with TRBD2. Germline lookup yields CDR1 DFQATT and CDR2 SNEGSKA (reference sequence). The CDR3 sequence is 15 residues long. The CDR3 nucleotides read TGCGGTGCTGGGGTACCGGGACTATCGTACAATGAGCAGTTCTTC. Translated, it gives CGAGVPGLSYNEQFF.

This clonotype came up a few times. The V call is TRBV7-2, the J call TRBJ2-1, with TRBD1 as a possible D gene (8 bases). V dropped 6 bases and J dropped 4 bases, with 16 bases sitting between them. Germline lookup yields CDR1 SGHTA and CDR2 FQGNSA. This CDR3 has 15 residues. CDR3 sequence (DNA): TGTGCCAGCAGGGACAGGGAGGGCACTTACAATGAGCAGTTCTTC. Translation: CASRDREGTYNEQFF. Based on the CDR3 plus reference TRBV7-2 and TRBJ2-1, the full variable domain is GAGVSQSPSNKVTEKGKDVELRCDPISGHTALYWYRQSLGQGLEFLIYFQGNSAPDKSGLPSDRFSAERTGGSVSTLTIQRTQQEDSAVYLCASRDREGTYNEQFFGPGTRLTVL.

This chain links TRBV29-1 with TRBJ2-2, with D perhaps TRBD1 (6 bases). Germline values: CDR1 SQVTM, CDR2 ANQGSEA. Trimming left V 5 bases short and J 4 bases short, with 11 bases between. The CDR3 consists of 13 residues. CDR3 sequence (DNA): TGCAGCGTTATGACAGGTGGCACCGGGGAGCTGTTTTTT. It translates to CSVMTGGTGELFF.

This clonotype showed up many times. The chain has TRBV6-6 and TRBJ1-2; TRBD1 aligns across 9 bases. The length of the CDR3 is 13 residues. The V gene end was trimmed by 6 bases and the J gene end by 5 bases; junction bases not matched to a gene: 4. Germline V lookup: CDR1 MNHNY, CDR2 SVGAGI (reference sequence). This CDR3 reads CASRGDRVYGYTF. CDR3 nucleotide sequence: TGTGCCAGCAGGGGGGACAGGGTTTATGGCTACACCTTC.

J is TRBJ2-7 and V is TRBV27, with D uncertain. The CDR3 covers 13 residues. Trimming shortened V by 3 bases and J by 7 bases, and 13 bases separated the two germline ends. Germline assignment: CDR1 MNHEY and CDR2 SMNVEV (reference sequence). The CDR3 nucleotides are TGTGCCAGCAGTTTCAGAAGGGTCAATGAGCAGTACTTC. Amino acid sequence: CASSFRRVNEQYF.

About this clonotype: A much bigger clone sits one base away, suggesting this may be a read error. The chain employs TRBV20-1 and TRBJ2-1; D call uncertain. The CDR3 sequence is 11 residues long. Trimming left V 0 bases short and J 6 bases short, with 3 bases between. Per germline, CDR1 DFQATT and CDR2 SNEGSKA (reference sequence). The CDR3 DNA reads TGCAGTGCTAGAGATAGCAATGAGCAGTTCTTC. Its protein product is CSARDSNEQFF.

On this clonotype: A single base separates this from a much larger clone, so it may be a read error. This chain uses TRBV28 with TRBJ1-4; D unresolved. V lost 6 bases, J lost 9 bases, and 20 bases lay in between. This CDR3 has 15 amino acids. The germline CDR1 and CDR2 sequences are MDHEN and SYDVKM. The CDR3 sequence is CASRSPTVGNKKLFF. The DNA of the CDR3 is TGTGCCAGCAGGTCTCCGACCGTAGGAAATAAAAAACTGTTTTTT. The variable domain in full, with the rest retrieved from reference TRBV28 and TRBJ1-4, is DVKVTQSSRYLVKRTGEKVFLECVQDMDHENMFWYRQDPGLGLRLIYFSYDVKMKEKGDIPEGYSVSREKKERFSLILESASTNQTSMYLCASRSPTVGNKKLFFGSGTQLSVL.

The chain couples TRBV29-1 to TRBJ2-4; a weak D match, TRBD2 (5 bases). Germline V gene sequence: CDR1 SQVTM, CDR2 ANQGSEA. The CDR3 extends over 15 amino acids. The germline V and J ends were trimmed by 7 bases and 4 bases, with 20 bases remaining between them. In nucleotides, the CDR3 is TGCAGCGCCACTGTTGGGGAGAGCACGAAAAACATTCAGTACTTC. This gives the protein CSATVGESTKNIQYF.

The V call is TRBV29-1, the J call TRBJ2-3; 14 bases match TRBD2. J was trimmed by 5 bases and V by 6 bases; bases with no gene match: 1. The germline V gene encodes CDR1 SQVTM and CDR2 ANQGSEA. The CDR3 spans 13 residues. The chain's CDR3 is CSVGLAGVDTQYF. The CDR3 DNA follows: TGCAGCGTGGGACTAGCGGGAGTAGATACGCAGTATTTT.

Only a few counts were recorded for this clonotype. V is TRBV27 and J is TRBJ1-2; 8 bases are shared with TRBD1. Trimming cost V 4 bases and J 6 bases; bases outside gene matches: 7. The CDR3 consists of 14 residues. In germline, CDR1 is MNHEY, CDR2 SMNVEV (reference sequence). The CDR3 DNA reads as TGTGCCAGCAGTTATGCAGGGGGCGTCGATGGCTACACCTTC. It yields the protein CASSYAGGVDGYTF.

The CDR3 here is CASSRTDPLRGQFF. The CDR3, as DNA: TGTGCCAGCAGCAGGACAGACCCTCTCAGGGGGCAGTTCTTC. The rearrangement uses TRBV7-9 and TRBJ2-1; a weak D match, TRBD1 (6 bases). The germline V gene has CDR1 SEHNR and CDR2 FQNEAQ (reference sequence). V lost 5 bases, J lost 12 bases, and 20 bases lay in between. The CDR3 is 14 residues long.

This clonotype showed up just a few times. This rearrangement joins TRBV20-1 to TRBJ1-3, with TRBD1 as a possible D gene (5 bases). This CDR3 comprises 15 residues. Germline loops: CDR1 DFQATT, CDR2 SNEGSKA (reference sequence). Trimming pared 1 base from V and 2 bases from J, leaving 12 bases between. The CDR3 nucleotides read TGCAGTGCTAGAGTTGGGGGGGTCCCTGGAAACACCATATATTTT. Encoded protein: CSARVGGVPGNTIYF.

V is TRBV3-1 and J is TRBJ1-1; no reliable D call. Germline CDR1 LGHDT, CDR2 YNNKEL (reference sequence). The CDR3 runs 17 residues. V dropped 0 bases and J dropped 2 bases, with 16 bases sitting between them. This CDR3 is CASSQDRRVWGNTEAFF. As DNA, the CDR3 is TGTGCCAGCAGCCAAGATCGGCGGGTGTGGGGAAACACTGAAGCTTTCTTT. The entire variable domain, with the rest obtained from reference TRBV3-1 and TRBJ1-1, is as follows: DTAVSQTPKYLVTQMGNDKSIKCEQNLGHDTMYWYKQDSKKFLKIMFSYNNKELIINETVPNRFSPKSPDKAHLNLHINSLELGDSAVYFCASSQDRRVWGNTEAFFGQGTRLTVV.

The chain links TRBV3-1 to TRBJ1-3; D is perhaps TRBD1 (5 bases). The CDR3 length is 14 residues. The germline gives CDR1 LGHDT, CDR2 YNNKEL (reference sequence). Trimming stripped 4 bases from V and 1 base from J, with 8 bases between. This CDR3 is CASSPTGSGNTIYF. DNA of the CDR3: TGTGCCAGCAGCCCTACAGGATCTGGAAACACCATATATTTT.

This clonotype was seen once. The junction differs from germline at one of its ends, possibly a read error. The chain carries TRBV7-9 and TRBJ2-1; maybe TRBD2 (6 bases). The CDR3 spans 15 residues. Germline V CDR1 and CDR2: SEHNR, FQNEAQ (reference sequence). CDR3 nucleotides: TGTGCCGGCAGCTTGCCGGGACTGCAAACCAATGAGCAGTTCTTC. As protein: CAGSLPGLQTNEQFF.

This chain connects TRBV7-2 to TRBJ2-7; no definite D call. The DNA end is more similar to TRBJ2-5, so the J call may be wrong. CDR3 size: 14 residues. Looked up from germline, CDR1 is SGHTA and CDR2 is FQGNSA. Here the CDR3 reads CASSSVWVRETQYF. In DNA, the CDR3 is TGTGCCAGCAGCTCTGTTTGGGTGAGAGAGACCCAGTACTTC.

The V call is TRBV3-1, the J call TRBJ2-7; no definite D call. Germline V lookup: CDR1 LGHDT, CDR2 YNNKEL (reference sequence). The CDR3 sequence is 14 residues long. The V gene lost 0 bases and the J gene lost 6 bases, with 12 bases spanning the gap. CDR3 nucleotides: TGTGCCAGCAGCCAAGACCATGCGGTCGGCGAGCAGTACTTC. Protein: CASSQDHAVGEQYF.

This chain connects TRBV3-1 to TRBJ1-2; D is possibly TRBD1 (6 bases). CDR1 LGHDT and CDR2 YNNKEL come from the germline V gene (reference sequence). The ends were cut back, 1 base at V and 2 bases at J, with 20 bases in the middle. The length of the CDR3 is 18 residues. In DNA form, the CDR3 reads TGTGCCAGCAGCCAAGCCTTTCGCAGGGGATCGACGAACTATGGCTACACCTTC. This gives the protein CASSQAFRRGSTNYGYTF.

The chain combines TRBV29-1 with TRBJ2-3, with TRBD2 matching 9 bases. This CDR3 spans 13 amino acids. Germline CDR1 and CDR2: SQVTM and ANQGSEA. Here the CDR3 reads CRVSGLATDTQYF. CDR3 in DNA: TGCAGGGTTTCGGGACTAGCAACAGATACGCAGTATTTT.

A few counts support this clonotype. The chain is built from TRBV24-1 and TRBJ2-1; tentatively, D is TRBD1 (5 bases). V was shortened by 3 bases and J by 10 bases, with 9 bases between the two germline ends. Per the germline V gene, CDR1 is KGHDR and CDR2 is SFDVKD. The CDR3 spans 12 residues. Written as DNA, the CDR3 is TGTGCCACCAGTGATCTGGGGCACGAGCAGTTCTTC. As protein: CATSDLGHEQFF.

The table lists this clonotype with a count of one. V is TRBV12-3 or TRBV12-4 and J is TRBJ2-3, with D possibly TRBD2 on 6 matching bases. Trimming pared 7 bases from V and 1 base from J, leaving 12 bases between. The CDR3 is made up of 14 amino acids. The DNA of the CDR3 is TGTGCCAGCACCACGAAGCGGGGCACAGATACGCAGTATTTT. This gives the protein CASTTKRGTDTQYF.